This T cell receptor beta chain was obtained from a study of cytomegalovirus exposure and HLA in healthy donors. General study findings and limits: A later analysis linked a missense DCLRE1C variant to TCR beta V- and J-gene trimming. In a later analysis, productive TCRs from donors in an Asian-associated ancestry cluster reportedly carried fewer N-insertions than the cohort mean. In vitro experiments confirmed that three CMV-associated chains were specific for CMV antigens.

Points on this clone: Its antigen is still unknown.

Per the germline V gene, CDR1 is MNHNY and CDR2 is SVGAGI (reference sequence). V lost 5 bases, J lost 1 base, and 9 bases lay in between. The CDR3 sequence is 14 residues long. Vbeta (60) and Jbeta (13) primers were used in the PCR. Source study methods: Later analysis identified tens of millions of unique TCR beta chains, 9 million to 12 million shared. Method: immunoSEQ multiplex PCR; TCRdb's copy keeps in-frame clones and lacks some. Clone size and the V and J calls come from that table; the DNA yielded D and trimming. This table has 120,000 or so clones, more than 65% appearing once. The J gene is TRBJ1-5, the V gene TRBV6-6; D call uncertain. The clonotype comes from a man between 18 and 29 years old in good health and CMV-seronegative. The sequencing sample was made of PBMCs. CDR3 nucleotide sequence: TGTGCCAGCAGTCAAACAGAGAGCAATCAGCCCCAGCATTTT. Translation gives CASSQTESNQPQHF.